One T cell receptor beta chain is described in this entry. Its target is not known. This sample stems from a study of monozygotic twins with inflammatory bowel disease. Regarding the study as a whole: Patient repertoire variability may have increased through differing immunosuppressive treatments. Healthy co-twins, by inverse Simpson, had higher TCRbeta diversity than their siblings with IBD.

CDR1 and CDR2 (germline): GTSNPN, SVGIG (reference sequence). The length of the CDR3 is 13 residues. Donors each gave over 2 ml of blood. TCRdb reprocessed the 5' RACE reads; each CDR3 protein has one entry and no DNA is given. The sample spans more than 350,000 distinct CDR3 sequences; the ten largest clones claim 2% to 2.5%. V gene TRBV30 combines with J gene TRBJ2-1; TCRdb's D gene call, TRBD2, goes unchecked for lack of DNA. The sequence was collected from a human donor with ulcerative colitis or Crohn's disease, or a healthy co-twin of an affected twin (not recorded which). The sample was blood. CDR3 residues: CAWTAGPFNEQFF.